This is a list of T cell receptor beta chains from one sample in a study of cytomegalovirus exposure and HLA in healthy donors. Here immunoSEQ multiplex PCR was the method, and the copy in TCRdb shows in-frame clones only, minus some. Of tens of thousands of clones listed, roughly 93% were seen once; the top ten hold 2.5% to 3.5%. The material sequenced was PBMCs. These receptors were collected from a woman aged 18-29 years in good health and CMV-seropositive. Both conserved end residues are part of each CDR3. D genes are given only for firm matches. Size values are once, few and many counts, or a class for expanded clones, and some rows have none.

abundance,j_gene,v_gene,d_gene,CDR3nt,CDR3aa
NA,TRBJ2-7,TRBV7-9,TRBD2,TGTGCCAGCAGCCCATCGACTAGCGCGCTTTTACGCGAGCAGTACTTC,CASSPSTSALLREQYF
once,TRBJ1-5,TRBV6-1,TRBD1,TGTGCCAGCAGTGGCCACAGGGGGGCAGGTACGAATAGCAATCAGCCCCAGCATTTT,CASSGHRGAGTNSNQPQHF
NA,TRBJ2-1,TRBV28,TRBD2,TGTGCCAGCAGTTCAACGACTAGCGGGGGGGCAAAGAGCAATGAGCAGTTCTTC,CASSSTTSGGAKSNEQFF
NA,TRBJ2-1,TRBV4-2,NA,TGTGCCAGCAGCCAGGCGGGCTCCTACAATGAGCAGTTCTTC,CASSQAGSYNEQFF
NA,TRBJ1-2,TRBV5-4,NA,TGTGCCAGCAGCTTGGGTCAAGCCGGCTACACCTTC,CASSLGQAGYTF
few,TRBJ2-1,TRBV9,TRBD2,TGTGCCAGCAGCGTAGGCGGGAGGGGTAGCTCCTACAATGAGCAGTTCTTC,CASSVGGRGSSYNEQFF
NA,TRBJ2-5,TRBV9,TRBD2,TGTGCCAGCAGCGTTACGGGGGGGCAGAGGGAGACCCAGTACTTC,CASSVTGGQRETQYF
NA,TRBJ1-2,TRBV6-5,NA,TGTGCCAGCAGTAGCACCCCATTCGGTGTGTATGGCTACACCTTC,CASSSTPFGVYGYTF
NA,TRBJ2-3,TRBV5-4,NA,TGTGCCAGCAGCTTGCTGGGGAGTCCCAGCACAGATACGCAGTATTTT,CASSLLGSPSTDTQYF
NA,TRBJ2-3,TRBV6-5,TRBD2,TGTGCCAGCACCTCAGCGGGAGGTACAGATACGCAGTATTTT,CASTSAGGTDTQYF
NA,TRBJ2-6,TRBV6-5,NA,TGTGCCAGCAGCTTTACAGGATCTGGGGCCAACGTCCTGACTTTC,CASSFTGSGANVLTF
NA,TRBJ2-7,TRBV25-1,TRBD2,TGTGCCAGCAGTGATCGAAGACTAGCGGGAGCTAACTACGAGCAGTACTTC,CASSDRRLAGANYEQYF
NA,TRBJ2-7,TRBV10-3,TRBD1,TGTGCCACCACAGGGGGCTTGGCCTACGAGCAGTACTTC,CATTGGLAYEQYF
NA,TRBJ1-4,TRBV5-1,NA,TGCGCCAGCAGCTTCGGACAGCAAAATGAAAAACTGTTTTTT,CASSFGQQNEKLFF
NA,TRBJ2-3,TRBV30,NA,TGTGCCTGGACTAGCGGCACAGATACGCAGTATTTT,CAWTSGTDTQYF
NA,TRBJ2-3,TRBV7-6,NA,TGTGCCAGCAGCCGCGAGGGTTTGAGCACAGATACGCAGTATTTT,CASSREGLSTDTQYF
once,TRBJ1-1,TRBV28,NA,TGTGCCAGCAGTCCGATAGGGGGCACTGAAGCTTTCTTT,CASSPIGGTEAFF
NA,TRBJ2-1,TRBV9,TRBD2,TGTGCCAGCAGCGTCCAAGCGGGACGATCCTACAATGAGCAGTTCTTC,CASSVQAGRSYNEQFF
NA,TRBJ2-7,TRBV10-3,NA,TGTGCCATCAGTGAGCCCTCCGGGGGCTACGAGCAGTACTTC,CAISEPSGGYEQYF
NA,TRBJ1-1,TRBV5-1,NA,TGCGCCAGCAGCTTGACGGAGATGAACACTGAAGCTTTCTTT,CASSLTEMNTEAFF
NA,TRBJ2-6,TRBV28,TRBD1,TGTGCCAGCAGCACAGACAGGGGGGCTAAGTTGGCTGGGGCCAACGTCCTGACTTTC,CASSTDRGAKLAGANVLTF
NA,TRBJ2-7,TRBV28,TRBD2,TGTGCCAGCCTGGGGCTAGCGGGAGTATACGAGCAGTACTTC,CASLGLAGVYEQYF
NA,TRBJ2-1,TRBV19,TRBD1,TGTGCCAGTAACAGCCGGGACAGGGCGTACAATGAGCAGTTCTTC,CASNSRDRAYNEQFF
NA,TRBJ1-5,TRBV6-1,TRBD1,TGTGCCAGCAGTGGTAGGACAGGGAACAATCAGCCCCAGCATTTT,CASSGRTGNNQPQHF
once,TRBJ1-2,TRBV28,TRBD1,TGTGCCAGCAGTTTATGGGTGGGGACAGGGACCGGAGGCTACACCTTC,CASSLWVGTGTGGYTF
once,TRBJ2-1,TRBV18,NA,TGTGCCAGCTCACCCGGCAGGGAGCAGTTCTTC,CASSPGREQFF
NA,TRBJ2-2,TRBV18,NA,TGTGCCAGCTCACCACTAGTCCTGGGTAGCACCACCGGGGAGCTGTTTTTT,CASSPLVLGSTTGELFF
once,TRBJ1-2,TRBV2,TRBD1,TGTGCCAGCAGTTTAGGGGGCCGGGGTGGCTACACCTTC,CASSLGGRGGYTF
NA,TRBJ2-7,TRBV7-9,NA,TGTGCCATCCAGACAGGCTACGAGCAGTACTTC,CAIQTGYEQYF
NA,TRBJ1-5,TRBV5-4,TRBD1,TGTGCCAGCAGCTTCGAGGGGGCTAATCAGCCCCAGCATTTT,CASSFEGANQPQHF
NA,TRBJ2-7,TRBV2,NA,TGTGCCAGCAGTGAAGCACCAGGGACCTACGAGCAGTACTTC,CASSEAPGTYEQYF
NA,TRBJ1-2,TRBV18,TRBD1,TGTGCCAGCTCACATCGGGACAGGGATCTCGGCTACACCTTC,CASSHRDRDLGYTF
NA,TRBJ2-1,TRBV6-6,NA,TGTGCCAGCAACCAGGGTGGAGTTTTTGCTGAGCAGTTCTTC,CASNQGGVFAEQFF
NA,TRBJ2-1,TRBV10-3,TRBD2,TGTGCCATCAGCCGGAACCTCAATAGCGGGGGAGGCAGTAACTATGAGCAGTTCTTC,CAISRNLNSGGGSNYEQFF
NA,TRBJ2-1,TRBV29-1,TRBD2,TGCAGCGTTGAAAGTAGCGGGAGGGCCCAAGATGAGCAGTTCTTC,CSVESSGRAQDEQFF
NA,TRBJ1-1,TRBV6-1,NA,TGTGCCAGCAGCCGGACAGAGAACACTGAAGCTTTCTTT,CASSRTENTEAFF
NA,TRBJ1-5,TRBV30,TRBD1,TGTGCCTGGAGTACGGGACAGCCCAATCAGCCCCAGCATTTT,CAWSTGQPNQPQHF
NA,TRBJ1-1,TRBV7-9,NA,TGTGCCAGCAGCTTATATGATCGGTATGAAGCTTTCTTT,CASSLYDRYEAFF
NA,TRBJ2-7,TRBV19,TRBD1,TGTGCCAGTAGAAGGGACAGGGGCTCCTACGAGCAGTACTTC,CASRRDRGSYEQYF
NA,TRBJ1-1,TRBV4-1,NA,TGCGCCAGCAGCCAAGAAAGGGGTGGGGTGATGAACACTGAAGCTTTCTTT,CASSQERGGVMNTEAFF